Listed below are T cell receptor beta chains from one sample, sequenced in a study of identifying expanded T cells in peripheral blood. Sequencing was performed with immunoSEQ multiplex PCR; in TCRdb, only in-frame clones are kept and a portion is missing. The data contain over 85,000 clones, 70% to 90% of them singletons. Sequencing input: blood. The receptors originated from a person aged 18 to 70 in good health. The CDR3 runs from the conserved cysteine through the conserved F or W. A D gene is named only where the DNA matches it firmly. Some rows mark clone size as missing; the rest say once, few, many or name a class of expanded clone.

>NA|TRBJ1-3|16|TRBV5-1|NA
TGCGCCAGCAGCTTGAGTCCGGGAGGGCCTGGAAACACCATATATTTT
CASSLSPGGPGNTIYF
>NA|TRBJ1-2|13|TRBV2|NA
TGTGCCAGCAGTGAATACAGGGACTATGGCTACACCTTC
CASSEYRDYGYTF
>NA|TRBJ2-3|16|TRBV7-3|TRBD2
TGTGCCAGCAGCCGATTAGCGGGGGGGCCCTCGGATACGCAGTATTTT
CASSRLAGGPSDTQYF
>NA|TRBJ2-7|14|TRBV6-5|NA
TGTGCCAGCAGCCCCGGACTCGGGAACGTTCGGCAGTACTTC
CASSPGLGNVRQYF
>NA|TRBJ1-1|13|TRBV14|NA
TGTGCCAGCAGCCAAGGGCTGAGAACTGAAGCTTTCTTT
CASSQGLRTEAFF
>NA|TRBJ2-7|14|TRBV7-9|NA
TGTGCCAGCAGCTCGCGAGTTGGGAAATACGGACGGTACTTC
CASSSRVGKYGRYF
>NA|TRBJ2-3|14|TRBV11-3|NA
TGTGCCAGCAGCTTATCCGGGAGCACAGATACGCAGTATTTT
CASSLSGSTDTQYF
>NA|TRBJ1-1|13|TRBV5-4|NA
TGTGCCAGCAGCGCGGACAGACGCCATGAAGCTTTCTTT
CASSADRRHEAFF
>NA|TRBJ2-7|15|TRBV11-2|TRBD2
TGTGCCAGCAGAATACTAGCGGGAGGTGCCTACGAGCAGTACTTC
CASRILAGGAYEQYF
>NA|TRBJ2-3|16|TRBV10-1|TRBD2
TGCGCCAGCAGTCCAGGAGCGGGAGTGGGGACAGATACGCAGTATTTT
CASSPGAGVGTDTQYF
>NA|TRBJ2-2|17|TRBV18|TRBD2
TGTGCCAGCTCACCATCGACTAGCGGGGAATTCACCGGGGAGCTGTTTTTT
CASSPSTSGEFTGELFF
>NA|TRBJ1-3|14|TRBV25-1|NA
TGTGCCAGCAGTGAAGCCGGACGGAGAGACACCATATATTTT
CASSEAGRRDTIYF
>NA|TRBJ2-7|18|TRBV11-1|TRBD2
TGTGCCAGCACCGAGAGGACTAGCGGGGGGGCCAGTAGGAACGAGCAGTACTTC
CASTERTSGGASRNEQYF
>NA|TRBJ1-2|14|TRBV9|NA
TGTGCCAGCAGCGTAGCTGAGGGCGCCTATGGCTACACCTTC
CASSVAEGAYGYTF
>NA|TRBJ1-1|14|TRBV7-8|NA
TGTGCCAGCAGCTTAGGGGTTCGGCCCGACGAAGCTTTCTTT
CASSLGVRPDEAFF
>NA|TRBJ1-2|14|TRBV18|NA
TGTGCCAGCTCACCGACGGACGGCAACTATGGCTACACCTTC
CASSPTDGNYGYTF
>NA|TRBJ1-2|15|TRBV6-1|NA
TGTGCCAGCAGTGAACAAGGAGGGGTCCTCTATGGCTACACCTTC
CASSEQGGVLYGYTF
>NA|TRBJ2-1|17|TRBV5-8|NA
TGTGCCAGCAGCTTGCAGATCGGCGGGGGCCATTACAATGAGCAGTTCTTC
CASSLQIGGGHYNEQFF
>NA|TRBJ2-1|16|TRBV5-1|NA
TGCGCCAGCAGCCCGATCCTAAGTGGGGACGGGAATGAGCAGTTCTTC
CASSPILSGDGNEQFF
>NA|TRBJ1-2|15|TRBV6-5|NA
TGTGCCAGCATAGAGCGCCGAAGCCCTAACTATGGCTACACCTTC
CASIERRSPNYGYTF
>NA|TRBJ1-3|15|TRBV7-9|TRBD1
TGTGCCAGCAGCCCAGGACAGGGTTACGGAAACACCATATATTTT
CASSPGQGYGNTIYF
>NA|TRBJ1-4|13|TRBV9|NA
TGTGCCAGCAGCGTAGCAGGTTCTGAAAAACTGTTTTTT
CASSVAGSEKLFF
>few|TRBJ1-6|13|TRBV19|TRBD1
TGTGCCAGCCGGGACAGGGGCAATTCACCCCTCCACTTT
CASRDRGNSPLHF
>NA|TRBJ2-3|11|TRBV5-6|NA
TGTGCCAGCAGCTTGATAGATACGCAGTATTTT
CASSLIDTQYF
>NA|TRBJ1-5|18|TRBV28|NA
TGTGCCAGCAGTTTCCCGCCGACCTGGCAGGGGCTTAATCAGCCCCAGCATTTT
CASSFPPTWQGLNQPQHF
>NA|TRBJ1-2|14|TRBV27|NA
TGTGCCAGCAGGCCTCGGACGGAATCCTATGGCTACACCTTC
CASRPRTESYGYTF
>NA|TRBJ2-7|13|TRBV10-1|TRBD1
TGCGCCCAGGACAGGGGGTCCACCTACGAGCAGTACTTC
CAQDRGSTYEQYF
>once|TRBJ2-7|16|TRBV18|TRBD2
TGTGCCAGCCACGAGCTGGGACTAGCCGCCTCCTACGAGCAGTACTTC
CASHELGLAASYEQYF
>NA|TRBJ1-2|14|TRBV6-6|TRBD1
TGTGCCAGCACCAACGGACAGGGGGGCTATGGCTACACCTTC
CASTNGQGGYGYTF
>NA|TRBJ2-3|18|TRBV28|TRBD2
TGTGCCAGCAGTTTCCCTCGGGTAGCGGGAGGTCTCACAGATACGCAGTATTTT
CASSFPRVAGGLTDTQYF
>NA|TRBJ2-1|17|TRBV25-1|TRBD1
TGTGCCAGCAGTGAAACTGGAACAGGGGCGGCCTACAATGAGCAGTTCTTC
CASSETGTGAAYNEQFF
>NA|TRBJ2-7|14|TRBV16|NA
TGTGCCAGCAGCCAATTGTCCATAAACTACGAGCAGTACTTC
CASSQLSINYEQYF
>NA|TRBJ2-2|13|TRBV6-5|NA
TGTGCCAGCAGTACCGGAGGCCACGGGGAGCTGTTTTTT
CASSTGGHGELFF
>NA|TRBJ1-5|13|TRBV30|TRBD1
TGTGCCTGGAGTACTCAGGGGGATCAGCCCCAGCATTTT
CAWSTQGDQPQHF
>NA|TRBJ1-1|12|TRBV25-1|NA
TGTGCCAGTAAATCTGAAGGGATTGAAGCTTTCTTT
CASKSEGIEAFF
>NA|TRBJ2-3|15|TRBV7-3|TRBD2
TGTGCCAGCAGCTTTAGCGGGGCTGGCACAGATACGCAGTATTTT
CASSFSGAGTDTQYF
>NA|TRBJ1-2|14|TRBV28|TRBD1
TGTGCCAGCATGAGACAGGGCCACTTCTATGGCTACACCTTC
CASMRQGHFYGYTF
>NA|TRBJ1-2|15|TRBV18|NA
TGTGCCAGCTCACCACGCCCCGGGACCGACAATGGCTACACCTTC
CASSPRPGTDNGYTF
>NA|TRBJ1-6|15|TRBV6-1|NA
TGTGCCAGCAACCCGGGGTCGAGGGAGGGTTCACCCCTCCACTTT
CASNPGSREGSPLHF
>NA|TRBJ2-7|16|TRBV5-1|TRBD2
TGCGCCAGCAGCTTGGGGATCGGCGGGAGCCGGTACGAGCAGTACTTC
CASSLGIGGSRYEQYF
>NA|TRBJ1-1|13|TRBV27|NA
TGTGCCAGCAGTTTTGGCATCAACACTGAAGCTTTCTTT
CASSFGINTEAFF
>NA|TRBJ2-2|13|TRBV7-3|NA
TGTGCCAGCAGCTTAGCCGGGCACGGGGAGCTGTTTTTT
CASSLAGHGELFF
>large|TRBJ1-5|15|TRBV4-3|TRBD1
TGCGCCAGCAGCCCCAGGACAGGGAGCGTTCAGTCCCAGCATTTT
CASSPRTGSVQSQHF
>NA|TRBJ2-1|14|TRBV29-1|NA
TGCAGCGTGGAGGCTCGACGCCTTTACAATGAGCAGTTCTTC
CSVEARRLYNEQFF
>NA|TRBJ1-5|13|TRBV5-1|TRBD1
TGCGCCAGCAGCTTTGGGACAGATCAGCCCCAGCATTTT
CASSFGTDQPQHF
>once|TRBJ2-2|14|TRBV6-5|NA
TGTGCCAGCATGCGGACAGGGAGGGCCGGGGAGCTGTTTTTT
CASMRTGRAGELFF
>NA|TRBJ2-5|19|TRBV4-3|TRBD1
TGCGCCAGCAGCCAAGAGATCGGGACAGGGTCCATATCAGGAGAGACCCAGTACTTC
CASSQEIGTGSISGETQYF
>NA|TRBJ2-7|14|TRBV2|TRBD2
TGTGCCAGCAGTGACTGGCGGGGGAAGCTGGAGCAGTACTTC
CASSDWRGKLEQYF
>NA|TRBJ2-1|14|TRBV5-4|NA
TGTGCCAGCAGCCCGGACTCGGCTCGCAATGAGCAGTTCTTC
CASSPDSARNEQFF
>NA|TRBJ1-1|15|TRBV2|TRBD1
TGTGCCAGCAGCATGACAGGGGGAGGAAACACTGAAGCTTTCTTT
CASSMTGGGNTEAFF
>NA|TRBJ2-3|17|TRBV6-1|TRBD2
TGTGCCAGCAGTGCGAGCGGGAAGAAGCGTGCAGCGGATACGCAGTATTTT
CASSASGKKRAADTQYF
>once|TRBJ1-2|14|TRBV7-9|TRBD1
TGTGCCAGCAGTTCCGGACAGGGCCCTTCTGGCTACACCTTC
CASSSGQGPSGYTF